Below are 24 T cell receptor beta chains sequenced from a single sample in a study of cytomegalovirus exposure and HLA in healthy donors. In the PCR, 60 Vbeta and 13 Jbeta primers were used. Clones were read by immunoSEQ multiplex PCR, and TCRdb kept only the in-frame ones, dropping some. This table holds around 160,000 clones, roughly 85% found once. The material sequenced was PBMCs. These TCRs come from a male donor in good health and CMV-seropositive.

The chain employs TRBV29-1 and TRBJ2-7; tentative D call: TRBD1 (6 bases). The germline V gene encodes CDR1 SQVTM and CDR2 ANQGSEA. This CDR3 contains 12 residues. The V end lost 4 bases, the J end lost 5 bases, and 12 bases lay between the germline ends. CDR3 amino acids: CSVVGHWDEQYF. The CDR3 region has the DNA TGCAGCGTTGTGGGACATTGGGACGAGCAGTACTTC.

The chain links TRBV9 to TRBJ2-5, with 7 positions matching TRBD2. V was clipped by 0 bases and J by 9 bases; unmatched bases: 8. There are 14 residues in the CDR3. CDR1 is SGDLS, CDR2 YYNGEE, per germline. The DNA for the CDR3 is TGTGCCAGCAGCGTAGGTGTGAGGGAGGGTGCCCAGTACTTC. It specifies CASSVGVREGAQYF.

In nucleotides, the CDR3 is TGTGCCAGCGCTAGCGTAGATACGCAGTATTTT. This encodes CASASVDTQYF. The chain employs TRBV2 and TRBJ2-3, with D maybe TRBD2 (6 bases). CDR1 and CDR2 from the germline V gene are SNHLY and FYNNEI. The CDR3 consists of 11 residues. V was shortened by 8 bases and J by 5 bases, with 8 bases between the two germline ends.

The chain couples TRBV28 to TRBJ2-7; D is perhaps TRBD1 (5 bases). Germline CDR1 is MDHEN and CDR2 is SYDVKM. The V gene lost 6 bases and the J gene lost 3 bases, with 15 bases spanning the gap. This CDR3 region has 14 residues. DNA for the CDR3: TGTGCCAGCAGGAGTATAGGGGCCTACTACGAGCAGTACTTC. It specifies CASRSIGAYYEQYF.

This clone was seen just once. V and J are TRBV6-1 and TRBJ1-1, with TRBD1 identical over 8 bases. Trimming at V came to 0 bases and at J to 4 bases, leaving 7 bases not matched to a gene. Looked up from germline, CDR1 is MNHNS and CDR2 is SASEGT. The CDR3 extends over 16 amino acids. CDR3 sequence: CASSEAARTGSTEAFF. CDR3 DNA sequence: TGTGCCAGCAGTGAAGCGGCCCGGACAGGGTCCACTGAAGCTTTCTTT.

The rearrangement uses TRBV6-5 and TRBJ1-1; D is perhaps TRBD1 (5 bases). Trimming removed 2 bases at V and 1 base at J, with 14 bases between. The V gene's germline CDR1 is MNHEY and CDR2 SVGAGI. This CDR3 spans 16 amino acids. CDR3 loop: CASSYRGGGANTEAFF. CDR3 nucleotide sequence: TGTGCCAGCAGTTACAGGGGTGGAGGGGCGAACACTGAAGCTTTCTTT.

The gene calls are TRBV19 and TRBJ2-2; D is uncertain. The V end was cut by 3 bases, the J end by 4 bases, with 15 bases between. Looked up from germline, CDR1 is LNHDA and CDR2 is SQIVND (reference sequence). The length of the CDR3 is 16 residues. CDR3 amino acids: CASSIPSPSGTGELFF. Written as DNA, the CDR3 is TGTGCCAGTAGTATCCCGAGCCCTTCGGGCACCGGGGAGCTGTTTTTT.

V gene TRBV11-2 combines with J gene TRBJ2-2, with TRBD2 identical over 12 bases. CDR1 and CDR2 (germline): SGHAT, FQNNGV. V shed 3 bases, J shed 2 bases, and the junction held 7 bases outside the gene matches. The length of the CDR3 is 18 residues. The DNA for the CDR3 is TGTGCCAGCAGCTTGAGCGAGACTAGCGGGGGAAACACCGGGGAGCTGTTTTTT. Encoded protein: CASSLSETSGGNTGELFF. The complete variable domain, with remaining parts taken from reference TRBV11-2 and TRBJ2-2, reads EAGVAQSPRYKIIEKRQSVAFWCNPISGHATLYWYQQILGQGPKLLIQFQNNGVVDDSQLPKDRFSAERLKGVDSTLKIQPAKLEDSAVYLCASSLSETSGGNTGELFFGEGSRLTVL.

The rearrangement links TRBV5-1 to TRBJ1-1; 9 nucleotides agree with TRBD1. V shed 8 bases and J 4 bases; nucleotides not matched to a gene: 6. Germline V lookup: CDR1 SGHRS, CDR2 YFSETQ. This CDR3 has 13 residues. Written as DNA, the CDR3 is TGCGCCAGTTCGACAGGGGGGACCACTGAAGCTTTCTTT. This encodes CASSTGGTTEAFF. Together with reference TRBV5-1 and TRBJ1-1, the CDR3 gives the full variable domain: KAGVTQTPRYLIKTRGQQVTLSCSPISGHRSVSWYQQTPGQGLQFLFEYFSETQRNKGNFPGRFSGRQFSNSRSEMNVSTLELGDSALYLCASSTGGTTEAFFGQGTRLTVV.

The rearrangement joins TRBV19 to TRBJ2-7; 8 bases map to TRBD2. From germline, CDR1 is LNHDA and CDR2 SQIVND (reference sequence). The CDR3 is 14 residues long. After removal of 3 bases from V and 3 bases from J, the junction contained 4 bases not matched to a gene. The CDR3 spells CASSISGARYEQYF. The CDR3, as DNA: TGTGCCAGTAGTATTAGCGGGGCCCGCTACGAGCAGTACTTC.

This chain connects TRBV19 to TRBJ1-2; no clear D gene. CDR1 and CDR2 (germline): LNHDA, SQIVND (reference sequence). Trimming pared 3 bases from V and 4 bases from J, leaving 15 bases between. This CDR3 is 15 amino acids long. CDR3 sequence (DNA): TGTGCCAGTAGTATCAACGCTCCGGGGTCCTATGGCTACACCTTC. Protein: CASSINAPGSYGYTF.

The V gene is TRBV19, the J gene TRBJ2-7, with TRBD2 as a possible D gene (5 bases). The V gene lost 3 bases and the J gene lost 2 bases, with 11 bases spanning the gap. Per germline, CDR1 LNHDA and CDR2 SQIVND (reference sequence). The CDR3 covers 14 residues. In DNA form, the CDR3 reads TGTGCCAGTAGTATTCCGACTACCCCCTACGAGCAGTACTTC. Translation gives CASSIPTTPYEQYF.

The rearrangement uses TRBV11-2 and TRBJ2-7, with 8 bases that match TRBD1. This CDR3 spans 15 amino acids. The V gene end was trimmed by 1 base and the J gene end by 3 bases; junction bases not matched to a gene: 5. Germline values: CDR1 SGHAT, CDR2 FQNNGV. The CDR3 reads CASSLGTGRFYEQYF. CDR3 nucleotides: TGTGCCAGCAGCTTAGGGACAGGGCGATTCTACGAGCAGTACTTC.

There are a few counts of this clone. The rearrangement links TRBV7-9 to TRBJ2-7, with D maybe TRBD1 (6 bases). The CDR3 spans 16 residues. V was pared by 5 bases and J by 4 bases, with 21 bases between. Germline-derived CDR1 and CDR2 are SEHNR and FQNEAQ (reference sequence). CDR3 DNA: TGTGCCAGCAGCCCGGGCCGAGCAGGGGACGAGTACGAGCAGTACTTC. Translated, it gives CASSPGRAGDEYEQYF.

The chain uses TRBV5-4 and TRBJ1-2; a possible D gene is TRBD1 (6 bases). This CDR3 contains 14 residues. Germline V gene lookup returns CDR1 SGHNT and CDR2 YYREEE (reference sequence). Trimming left V 3 bases short and J 5 bases short, with 14 bases between. The CDR3 nucleotides read TGTGCCAGCAGCTCTCAACAGGGAACTTATGGCTACACCTTC. Translating it yields CASSSQQGTYGYTF.

The rearrangement uses TRBV25-1 and TRBJ2-2, with 8 bases aligning to TRBD1. J gave up 3 bases and V 7 bases, and 4 bases lay outside the gene matches. The CDR3 spans 14 residues. Germline lookup yields CDR1 MGHDK and CDR2 SYGVNS. The CDR3 spells CASTLDRDTGELFF. As DNA, the CDR3 is TGTGCCAGCACCCTGGACAGGGACACCGGGGAGCTGTTTTTT.

The chain joins TRBV7-9 to TRBJ1-1; tentatively, D is TRBD1 (6 bases). With 1 base removed from V and 6 bases from J, the gap between germline ends came to 15 bases. CDR1 SEHNR and CDR2 FQNEAQ come from the germline V gene (reference sequence). The CDR3 contains 15 residues. DNA of the CDR3: TGTGCCAGCAGCTTAGGATGGGGACAAGGATCTGAAGCTTTCTTT. Its translation: CASSLGWGQGSEAFF.

The J gene is TRBJ2-6, the V gene TRBV28; 7 nucleotides line up with TRBD1. The CDR3 extends over 21 amino acids. J was trimmed by 13 bases and V by 2 bases; bases with no gene match: 29. The germline gives CDR1 MDHEN, CDR2 SYDVKM. As DNA, the CDR3 is TGTGCCAGCAGTTTAAGGGGGCCTGGGTTCATGGGGGAGAGCCAAAATTGGGTCCTGACTTTC. It translates to CASSLRGPGFMGESQNWVLTF.

The gene calls are TRBV7-2 and TRBJ1-2, with D perhaps matching TRBD1 (5 bases). V lost 8 bases and J lost 0, with 10 bases in between. The germline V gene encodes CDR1 SGHTA and CDR2 FQGNSA. This CDR3 region has 13 residues. The CDR3 spells CASAPGANYGYTF. The DNA of the CDR3 is TGTGCCAGCGCCCCGGGGGCTAACTATGGCTACACCTTC.

The V gene is TRBV27, the J gene TRBJ2-4; 14 positions match TRBD2. Per the germline V gene, CDR1 is MNHEY and CDR2 is SMNVEV (reference sequence). CDR3 size: 18 residues. The V and J ends lost 8 bases and 0 bases, in that order; junction bases with no gene match: 9. The DNA of the CDR3 is TGTGCCAGCGGACGACTAGCGGGGGGGAACCTAGCCAAAAACATTCAGTACTTC. Amino acids: CASGRLAGGNLAKNIQYF.

V gene TRBV18 combines with J gene TRBJ2-7; TRBD1 matches 9 bases. V trimming: 5 bases; J trimming: 3 bases; junction bases outside the gene matches: 8. Germline V lookup: CDR1 KGHSH, CDR2 LQKENI. The CDR3 spans 15 residues. CDR3: CASSTRDRDLYEQYF. CDR3 DNA sequence: TGTGCCAGCTCAACCCGGGACAGGGACCTCTACGAGCAGTACTTC.

The rearrangement uses TRBV5-1 and TRBJ1-5; D is unresolved. Trimming stripped 4 bases from V and 4 bases from J, with 12 bases between. The CDR3 has 14 residues. CDR1 is SGHRS and CDR2 is YFSETQ in the germline V gene. The DNA for the CDR3 is TGCGCCAGCAGCGCACCCGATAGAAATCAGCCCCAGCATTTT. Its translation is CASSAPDRNQPQHF.

The chain couples TRBV9 to TRBJ2-2; D may be TRBD1 (5 bases). From germline, CDR1 is SGDLS and CDR2 YYNGEE. This CDR3 has 15 amino acids. Between the trimmed V and J ends, which lost 0 bases and 2 bases, there was a span of 8 bases. CDR3 DNA sequence: TGTGCCAGCAGCGTAGTTGGACAAAACACCGGGGAGCTGTTTTTT. This codes for CASSVVGQNTGELFF.

The chain couples TRBV7-2 to TRBJ2-7, with 9 bases fitting TRBD1. V trimming: 4 bases; J trimming: 4 bases; junction bases outside the gene matches: 5. Per the germline V gene, CDR1 is SGHTA and CDR2 is FQGNSA. The CDR3 contains 14 residues. The chain's CDR3 is CASSSGTGWYEQYF. CDR3 sequence (DNA): TGTGCCAGCAGCTCCGGGACAGGGTGGTACGAGCAGTACTTC.